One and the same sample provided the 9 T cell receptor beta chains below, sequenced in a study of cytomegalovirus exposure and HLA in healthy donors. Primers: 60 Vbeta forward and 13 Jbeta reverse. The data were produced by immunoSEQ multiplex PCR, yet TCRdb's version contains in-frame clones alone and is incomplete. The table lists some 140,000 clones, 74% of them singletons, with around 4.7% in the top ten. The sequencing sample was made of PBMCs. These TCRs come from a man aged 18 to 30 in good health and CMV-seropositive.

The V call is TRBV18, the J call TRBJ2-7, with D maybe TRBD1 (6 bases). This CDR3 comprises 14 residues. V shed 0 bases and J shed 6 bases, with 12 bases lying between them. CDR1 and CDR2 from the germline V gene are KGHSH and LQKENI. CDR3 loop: CASSPPRDTGEQYF. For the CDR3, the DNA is TGTGCCAGCTCACCACCCCGGGACACGGGCGAGCAGTACTTC.

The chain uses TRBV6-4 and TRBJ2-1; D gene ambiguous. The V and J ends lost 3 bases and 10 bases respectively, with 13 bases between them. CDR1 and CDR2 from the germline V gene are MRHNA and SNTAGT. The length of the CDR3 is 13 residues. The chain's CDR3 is CASSESERSEQFF. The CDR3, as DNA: TGTGCCAGCAGTGAGTCCGAAAGGAGCGAGCAGTTCTTC.

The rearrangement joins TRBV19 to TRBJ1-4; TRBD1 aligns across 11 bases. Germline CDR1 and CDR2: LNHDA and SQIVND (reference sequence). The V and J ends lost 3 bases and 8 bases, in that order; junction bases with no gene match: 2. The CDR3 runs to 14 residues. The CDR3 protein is CASSIGQGAEKLFF. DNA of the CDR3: TGTGCCAGTAGTATCGGACAGGGGGCGGAAAAACTGTTTTTT.

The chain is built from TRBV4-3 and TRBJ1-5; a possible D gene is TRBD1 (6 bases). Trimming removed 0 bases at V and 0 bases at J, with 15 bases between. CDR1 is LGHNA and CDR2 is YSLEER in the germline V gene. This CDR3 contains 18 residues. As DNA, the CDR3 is TGCGCCAGCAGCCAAGATGGGCCAGGGGTTTATAGCAATCAGCCCCAGCATTTT. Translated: CASSQDGPGVYSNQPQHF.

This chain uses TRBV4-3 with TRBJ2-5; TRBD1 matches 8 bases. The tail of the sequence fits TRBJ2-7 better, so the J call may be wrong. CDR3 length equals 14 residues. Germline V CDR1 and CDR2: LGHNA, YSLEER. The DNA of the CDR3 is TGCGCCAGCAGCCAGTCCAGGGGGCTGTACGAGCAGTACTTC. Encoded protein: CASSQSRGLYEQYF.

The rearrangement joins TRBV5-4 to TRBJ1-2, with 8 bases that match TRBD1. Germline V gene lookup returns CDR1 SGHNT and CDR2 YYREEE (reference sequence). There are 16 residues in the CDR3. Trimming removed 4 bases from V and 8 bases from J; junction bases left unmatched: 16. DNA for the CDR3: TGTGCCAGCAGCCCATCGGCAGGGGGCGGTCGGTGGGGCTACACCTTC. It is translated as CASSPSAGGGRWGYTF.

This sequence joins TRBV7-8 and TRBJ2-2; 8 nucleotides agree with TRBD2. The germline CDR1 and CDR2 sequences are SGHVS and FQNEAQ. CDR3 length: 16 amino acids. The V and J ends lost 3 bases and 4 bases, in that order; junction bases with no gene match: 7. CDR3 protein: CASSFRLAGFTGELFF. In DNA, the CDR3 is TGTGCCAGCAGCTTCCGGCTAGCGGGCTTCACCGGGGAGCTGTTTTTT. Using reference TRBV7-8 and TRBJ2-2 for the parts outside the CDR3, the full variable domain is GAGVSQSPRYKVAKRGQDVALRCDPISGHVSLFWYQQALGQGPEFLTYFQNEAQLDKSGLPSDRFFAERPEGSVSTLKIQRTQQEDSAVYLCASSFRLAGFTGELFFGEGSRLTVL.

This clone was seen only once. CDR3 amino acids: CASSYRDRGHQPQHF. CDR3 DNA: TGTGCCAGCAGTTACCGGGACAGGGGGCATCAGCCCCAGCATTTT. The rearrangement uses TRBV6-6 and TRBJ1-5; 12 nucleotides align to TRBD1. The CDR3 covers 15 residues. The J segment lost 5 bases and the V segment lost 2 bases, leaving 1 base of the junction unmatched. CDR1 MNHNY and CDR2 SVGAGI come from the germline V gene (reference sequence).

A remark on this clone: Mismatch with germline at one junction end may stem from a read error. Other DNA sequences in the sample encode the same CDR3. The CDR3 protein is CASSSGHLATNEKLFF. CDR3 sequence (DNA): TGTGCCAGCAGTTCGGGACACCTTGCAACCAATGAAAAACTGTTTTTT. The chain recombines TRBV2 with TRBJ1-4; tentatively, D is TRBD1 (6 bases). This CDR3 is built from 16 residues. Germline lookup yields CDR1 SNHLY and CDR2 FYNNEI. Full variable domain (remainder filled in from reference TRBV2 and TRBJ1-4): EPEVTQTPSHQVTQMGQEVILRCVPISNHLYFYWYRQILGQKVEFLVSFYNNEISEKSEIFDDQFSVERPDGSNFTLKIRSTKLEDSAMYFCASSSGHLATNEKLFFGSGTQLSVL.